The 25 T cell receptor beta chains presented below share a single source sample, sequenced in a study of T cells after yellow fever vaccination. TCRdb called the 5' RACE reads again in MiXCR, with one record for every CDR3 protein. The repertoire holds 250,000 or so distinct CDR3 sequences, with about 7% as singletons. This specimen was CD4+ T cells sorted from PBMCs, taken 15 days after the yellow fever booster vaccination. All receptors derive from a man younger than 45 who received the YFV17D yellow fever vaccine.

The V call is TRBV12-3 or TRBV12-4, the J call TRBJ2-1; the match to TRBD2 covers 15 bases. The CDR3 is made up of 15 amino acids. Trimming cost V 6 bases and J 7 bases; bases outside gene matches: 4. The CDR3 here is CASSRGTSGRNEQFF. The CDR3 DNA is TGTGCCAGCAGCCGCGGGACTAGCGGGAGGAATGAGCAGTTCTTC.

This clonotype was found many times. This sequence joins TRBV11-2 and TRBJ2-5, with D perhaps matching TRBD2 (7 bases). This CDR3 has 15 residues. Germline lookup yields CDR1 SGHAT and CDR2 FQNNGV. V shed 5 bases and J shed 4 bases, with 17 bases lying between them. For the CDR3, the DNA is TGTGCCAGCAGCCCTAAGGGGGAGGGGGGAGAGACCCAGTACTTC. Translating gives CASSPKGEGGETQYF.

The sample holds a few counts of this clonotype. The genes are TRBV18 and TRBJ2-5; tentative D call: TRBD2 (5 bases). CDR1 and CDR2 from the germline V gene are KGHSH and LQKENI. V was shortened by 2 bases and J by 1 base, with 14 bases between the two germline ends. The CDR3 extends over 16 amino acids. DNA of the CDR3: TGTGCCAGCTCACCAGCCTTCTCCGGGATCCAAGAGACCCAGTACTTC. This translates into CASSPAFSGIQETQYF.

This clonotype was recorded many times. This sequence joins TRBV6-1 and TRBJ2-7; 9 positions agree with TRBD1. The germline V gene has CDR1 MNHNS and CDR2 SASEGT. This CDR3 is 15 amino acids long. V lost 5 bases, J lost 0 bases, and 5 bases stayed unmatched. This CDR3 is CASSPAQGASYEQYF. The CDR3, as DNA: TGTGCCAGCAGTCCAGCACAGGGGGCCTCCTACGAGCAGTACTTC.

The genes are TRBV3-1 and TRBJ2-7, with 7 bases matching TRBD1. Germline CDR1 LGHDT, CDR2 YNNKEL (reference sequence). CDR3 length: 13 amino acids. Unmatched junction bases numbered 13, after V lost 5 bases and J lost 12 bases. As DNA, the CDR3 is TGTGCCAGCAGCTTCCGACAGGGTGGAATGACGTACTTC. This translates into CASSFRQGGMTYF.

For this clonotype: A much larger clone sits a single nucleotide away, making a read error possible. The chain combines TRBV7-2 with TRBJ2-5; D may be TRBD2 (6 bases). The germline gives CDR1 SGHTA, CDR2 FQGNSA. The germline V and J ends were trimmed by 5 bases and 5 bases, with 15 bases remaining between them. The CDR3 is 14 residues long. As DNA, the CDR3 is TGTGCCAGCAGCCCGGGGACTTCCCATGAGACCCAGTACTTC. It codes for CASSPGTSHETQYF.

This clonotype has only a few counts. The chain is built from TRBV5-4 and TRBJ1-1, with 9 bases aligning to TRBD1. The CDR3 sequence is 14 residues long. The trim removed 4 bases at V and 5 bases at J, leaving 6 bases unmatched. Germline lookup yields CDR1 SGHNT and CDR2 YYREEE (reference sequence). Here the CDR3 DNA reads TGTGCCAGCAGCGACGGGGACAGGGCGACTGAAGCTTTCTTT. Translated, it gives CASSDGDRATEAFF.

This clonotype was observed a few times. The CDR3 spells CASSLARVRQSNIQYF. In DNA, the CDR3 is TGTGCCAGCAGCTTAGCGCGTGTTAGGCAGAGCAACATTCAGTACTTC. The chain recombines TRBV7-2 with TRBJ2-4; no clear D gene. Trimming took off 0 bases at V and 7 bases at J, with 16 bases between the two ends. This CDR3 region has 16 residues. In germline, CDR1 is SGHTA, CDR2 FQGNSA.

The V call is TRBV28, the J call TRBJ1-5; D is unresolved. Trimming took off 6 bases at V and 2 bases at J, with 14 bases between the two ends. This CDR3 region has 15 residues. The germline CDR1 and CDR2 sequences are MDHEN and SYDVKM. This CDR3 is CASSALSSRNQPQHF. In DNA form, the CDR3 reads TGTGCCAGCAGCGCCCTTAGCAGTCGCAATCAGCCCCAGCATTTT.

The chain links TRBV12-3 or TRBV12-4 to TRBJ1-3; no definite D call. The CDR3 covers 13 residues. The V end lost 6 bases, the J end lost 6 bases, and 12 bases lay between the germline ends. The CDR3 reads CASRTWNSNTIYF. The CDR3 bases are TGTGCCAGCAGGACGTGGAACTCAAACACCATATATTTT.

This clonotype was recorded many times. This rearrangement joins TRBV12-3 or TRBV12-4 to TRBJ1-2; 8 bases are shared with TRBD1. The ends lost 6 bases at V and 6 bases at J; junction bases unmatched: 6. The length of the CDR3 is 13 residues. The DNA for the CDR3 is TGTGCCAGCAGCTCCCACAGGGGGGATGGCTACACCTTC. Translating gives CASSSHRGDGYTF.

The rearrangement joins TRBV20-1 to TRBJ2-3; TRBD1 agrees at 8 bases. The CDR3 is 14 amino acids. J gave up 2 bases and V 6 bases, and 7 bases lay outside the gene matches. From germline, CDR1 is DFQATT and CDR2 SNEGSKA (reference sequence). As DNA, the CDR3 is TGCAGTGCAACCGGGACAGGACTCACAGATACGCAGTATTTT. Residues: CSATGTGLTDTQYF.

CDR3 residues: CASSPGHEQYF. In nucleotides, the CDR3 is TGTGCCAGCAGTCCAGGCCACGAGCAGTACTTC. The chain links TRBV2 to TRBJ2-7; D gene uncertain. Trimming shortened V by 5 bases and J by 5 bases, and 7 bases separated the two germline ends. This CDR3 is built from 11 residues. Germline assignment: CDR1 SNHLY and CDR2 FYNNEI.

This clonotype showed up many times. The gene calls are TRBV7-2 and TRBJ2-7; D gene unclear. The germline V and J ends were trimmed by 6 bases and 7 bases, with 13 bases remaining between them. This CDR3 comprises 12 residues. Germline CDR1 SGHTA, CDR2 FQGNSA. In DNA form, the CDR3 reads TGTGCCAGCAGTTTTCCCCCGGGTGAGCAGTACTTC. This codes for CASSFPPGEQYF.

The table lists this clonotype with a few counts. CDR3 sequence reads: CSARDGRGRETQYF. DNA of the CDR3: TGCAGTGCTAGAGATGGTCGGGGTCGGGAGACCCAGTACTTC. This chain uses TRBV20-1 with TRBJ2-5, with D possibly TRBD2 on 5 matching bases. The ends were cut back, 0 bases at V and 5 bases at J, with 13 bases in the middle. The CDR3 runs 14 residues. The germline gives CDR1 DFQATT, CDR2 SNEGSKA (reference sequence).

This clonotype was seen more than once but under ten times. This chain links TRBV15 with TRBJ2-7, with D unresolved. Deletions cut 1 base from V and 3 bases from J, with 7 bases between. The CDR3 loop spans 13 amino acids. Germline CDR1 and CDR2: LNHNV and YYDKDF (reference sequence). In DNA form, the CDR3 reads TGTGCCACCAGCAGAGGTATCTTCTACGAGCAGTACTTC. Residues: CATSRGIFYEQYF.

The chain carries TRBV6-1 and TRBJ1-5; no definite D call. With 7 bases removed from V and 9 bases from J, the gap between germline ends came to 19 bases. The germline CDR1 and CDR2 sequences are MNHNS and SASEGT. The CDR3 covers 14 residues. The CDR3 DNA reads TGTGCCAGCAAACGGGGAAGAGGAGAGGGGCCCCAGCATTTT. Residues: CASKRGRGEGPQHF.

This clonotype was seen ten or more times. This chain links TRBV7-6 with TRBJ2-2; D is undetermined. Germline values: CDR1 SGHVS, CDR2 FNYEAQ. V lost 4 bases, J lost 0 bases, and 3 bases lay in between. The CDR3 is 13 residues long. In nucleotides, the CDR3 is TGTGCCAGCAGCTCTACGAACACCGGGGAGCTGTTTTTT. The encoded protein is CASSSTNTGELFF. The full variable domain, rest sourced from reference TRBV7-6 and TRBJ2-2, is GAGVSQSPRYKVTKRGQDVALRCDPISGHVSLYWYRQALGQGPEFLTYFNYEAQQDKSGLPNDRFSAERPEGSISTLTIQRTEQRDSAMYRCASSSTNTGELFFGEGSRLTVL.

This clonotype was observed a few times. This rearrangement joins TRBV11-2 to TRBJ2-1; possible D gene TRBD1, 6 bases. This CDR3 spans 18 amino acids. The V and J ends lost 2 bases and 9 bases respectively, with 26 bases between them. Germline V gene data show CDR1 as SGHAT and CDR2 as FQNNGV. The CDR3 sequence is CASSLLSLGGLSVGEQFF. The CDR3 bases are TGTGCCAGCAGCTTATTATCTCTAGGGGGTCTAAGCGTTGGTGAGCAGTTCTTC. Full variable domain (rest looked up from reference TRBV11-2 and TRBJ2-1): EAGVAQSPRYKIIEKRQSVAFWCNPISGHATLYWYQQILGQGPKLLIQFQNNGVVDDSQLPKDRFSAERLKGVDSTLKIQPAKLEDSAVYLCASSLLSLGGLSVGEQFFGPGTRLTVL.

This rearrangement joins TRBV11-2 to TRBJ2-3; 12 positions agree with TRBD2. The germline V gene encodes CDR1 SGHAT and CDR2 FQNNGV. The CDR3 extends over 17 amino acids. V was clipped by 1 base and J by 1 base; unmatched bases: 3. CDR3 protein: CASSLVLAGGGTDTQYF. As DNA, the CDR3 is TGTGCCAGCAGCTTAGTTCTAGCGGGAGGGGGCACAGATACGCAGTATTTT.

This clonotype was counted a few times. The chain uses TRBV18 and TRBJ2-7; the D is unclear. Looked up from germline, CDR1 is KGHSH and CDR2 is LQKENI. V was clipped by 1 base and J by 4 bases, with 8 bases between them. The CDR3 covers 13 residues. CDR3 amino acids: CASSPQGWYEQYF. DNA for the CDR3: TGTGCCAGCTCACCACAGGGCTGGTACGAGCAGTACTTC.

The rearrangement uses TRBV21-1 and TRBJ2-3; the D call TRBD2 from the table was never checked on the DNA. TRBV21-1 is designated a pseudogene. The CDR3 has 17 residues. CDR3 coding DNA: TGTGCCAGCAGCAAAGCTCGCCCTAGCCGGTTCACAGATACGCAGTATTTT. Its protein product is CASSKARPSRFTDTQYF.

The rearrangement joins TRBV7-2 to TRBJ2-5, with 10 bases fitting TRBD2. Germline assignment: CDR1 SGHTA and CDR2 FQGNSA. CDR3 size: 16 residues. V shed 3 bases, J shed 5 bases, and the junction held 9 bases outside the gene matches. This CDR3 reads CASSFQWSSGRETQYF. The DNA of the CDR3 is TGTGCCAGCAGCTTTCAGTGGAGTAGCGGGAGGGAGACCCAGTACTTC. Full variable domain (outside the CDR3, taken from reference TRBV7-2 and TRBJ2-5): GAGVSQSPSNKVTEKGKDVELRCDPISGHTALYWYRQSLGQGLEFLIYFQGNSAPDKSGLPSDRFSAERTGGSVSTLTIQRTQQEDSAVYLCASSFQWSSGRETQYFGPGTRLLVL.

This clonotype has at least ten counts. CDR3 region: CASSQDTGLTSYGYTF. The CDR3 DNA follows: TGTGCCAGCAGCCAAGATACGGGGCTGACAAGCTATGGCTACACCTTC. V and J are TRBV4-2 and TRBJ1-2, with a possible D match to TRBD1 (5 bases). The ends were cut back, 0 bases at V and 4 bases at J, with 15 bases in the middle. CDR1 is LGHNA, CDR2 YNFKEQ, per germline. The CDR3 length is 16 residues.

The chain uses TRBV7-2 and TRBJ1-4; D ambiguous. This CDR3 has 15 amino acids. The germline V and J ends were trimmed by 6 bases and 8 bases, with 19 bases remaining between them. From germline, CDR1 is SGHTA and CDR2 FQGNSA. CDR3 DNA: TGTGCCAGCAGGGGCCTCGCGGGCGTCGGAGAAAAACTGTTTTTT. Translating gives CASRGLAGVGEKLFF.